This T cell receptor beta chain was observed in a study of cytomegalovirus exposure and HLA in healthy donors. Worth noting for this clone: Its specificity is not known.

PCR amplification relied on 60 Vbeta primers (plus 13 Jbeta primers). The table came from immunoSEQ multiplex PCR; TCRdb's copy has only in-frame clones and leaves some out. The table lists over 120,000 clones, just under 85% of them singletons. The CDR3 covers 15 residues. Germline loops: CDR1 ENHRY, CDR2 SYGVKD. V lost 2 bases to trimming and J lost 3 bases, with 14 bases between them. Study observations and caveats: A few CMV-associated chains were confirmed in vitro to be specific for CMV antigens.

The sequenced sample was PBMCs. This receptor was identified in a man in his thirties or forties in good health and CMV-seropositive. This rearrangement joins TRBV10-3 to TRBJ2-7; a weak D match, TRBD1 (6 bases). This CDR3 is CAISEPETGYYEQYF. The CDR3 nucleotides read TGTGCCATCAGTGAGCCCGAGACAGGTTACTACGAGCAGTACTTC.